The 3 T cell receptor beta chains below come from one sample, sequenced in a study of vaccination effects on CD4 cells after COVID-19. Method: immunoSEQ multiplex PCR; TCRdb's copy keeps in-frame clones and lacks some. The table has 55,000 to 80,000 clones, approximately 70% seen once. With the ViraFEST assay, the study expanded antigen-specific CD4+ T cells using viral peptide pools, then sequenced them. Researchers isolated CD4+ T cells once about eleven days of culture had elapsed. Absence of prior SARS-CoV-2 infection characterized the vaccine recipients, who showed negative nucleocapsid antibodies. What these receptors recognize is not known. This material consisted of CD4+ T cells from PBMCs cultured with HCoV-OC43 spike peptides, taken before COVID-19 vaccination. Subset noted: HCoV-OC43 spike overlapping peptide pool stimulation. These receptors were taken from a human donor who received a COVID-19 vaccine.

The V and J genes are TRBV11-2 and TRBJ2-3; 15 bases line up with TRBD2. CDR3 length: 18 amino acids. Trimming cost V 3 bases and J 5 bases; bases outside gene matches: 9. Germline CDR1 and CDR2: SGHAT and FQNNGV. As DNA, the CDR3 is TGTGCCAGCAGCTTGGGTATTGGGACTAGCGGGGGGAAAGATACGCAGTATTTT. The encoded protein is CASSLGIGTSGGKDTQYF.

The chain recombines TRBV24-1 with TRBJ2-3; D not resolved. Trimming cost V 2 bases and J 0 bases, with 8 bases left between them. Per the germline V gene, CDR1 is KGHDR and CDR2 is SFDVKD. There are 15 residues in the CDR3. CDR3 sequence reads: CATSDYHPSTDTQYF. DNA of the CDR3: TGTGCCACCAGTGATTACCACCCTAGCACAGATACGCAGTATTTT.

V is TRBV19 and J is TRBJ2-3; TRBD2 agrees at 8 bases. Germline V gene sequence: CDR1 LNHDA, CDR2 SQIVND (reference sequence). V shed 4 bases and J 6 bases; nucleotides not matched to a gene: 15. The CDR3 has 17 residues. CDR3 in DNA: TGTGCCAGTAGTACTCTGGGAGCGGGGGCCCGAGATGATACGCAGTATTTT. Translating gives CASSTLGAGARDDTQYF. The full variable domain, rest sourced from reference TRBV19 and TRBJ2-3, is DGGITQSPKYLFRKEGQNVTLSCEQNLNHDAMYWYRQDPGQGLRLIYYSQIVNDFQKGDIAEGYSVSREKKESFPLTVTSAQKNPTAFYLCASSTLGAGARDDTQYFGPGTRLTVL.